These 3 T cell receptor beta chains were all obtained from the same sample, sequenced in a study of T cell responses to AZD1222 COVID-19 vaccine. Measured with immunoSEQ multiplex PCR; TCRdb has only the in-frame clones, and not every one. The table includes approximately 92,000 clones, 70% to 90% detected once. The sample was peripheral blood, taken on day 0 of AZD1222 vaccination. These receptor sequences come from an adult in good health.

The chain is built from TRBV11-2 and TRBJ2-1; the D gene is possibly TRBD2 (5 bases). The CDR3 consists of 17 residues. The V end was cut by 2 bases, the J end by 0 bases, with 14 bases between. CDR1 is SGHAT and CDR2 is FQNNGV in the germline V gene. CDR3 nucleotides: TGTGCCAGCAGCTTAATGGGGATCCGGGACTCCTACAATGAGCAGTTCTTC. Residues: CASSLMGIRDSYNEQFF.

The chain employs TRBV11-2 and TRBJ2-7; D tentatively fits TRBD1 or TRBD2 (5 bases each). Deletions cut 0 bases from V and 1 base from J, with 10 bases between. CDR1 is SGHAT and CDR2 is FQNNGV in the germline V gene. The CDR3 is 15 residues long. The CDR3 loop is CASSLDGTVSYEQYF. The CDR3 region has the DNA TGTGCCAGCAGCTTAGATGGGACGGTGTCCTACGAGCAGTACTTC.

The chain recombines TRBV11-2 with TRBJ2-7; possible D gene TRBD2, 7 bases. CDR3 size: 16 residues. V lost 4 bases and J lost 6, with 22 bases in between. CDR1 SGHAT and CDR2 FQNNGV come from the germline V gene. The DNA of the CDR3 is TGTGCCAGCAGCTGGACAGCGGGGTCCGGAGGGGGCGAGCAGTACTTC. This gives the protein CASSWTAGSGGGEQYF.